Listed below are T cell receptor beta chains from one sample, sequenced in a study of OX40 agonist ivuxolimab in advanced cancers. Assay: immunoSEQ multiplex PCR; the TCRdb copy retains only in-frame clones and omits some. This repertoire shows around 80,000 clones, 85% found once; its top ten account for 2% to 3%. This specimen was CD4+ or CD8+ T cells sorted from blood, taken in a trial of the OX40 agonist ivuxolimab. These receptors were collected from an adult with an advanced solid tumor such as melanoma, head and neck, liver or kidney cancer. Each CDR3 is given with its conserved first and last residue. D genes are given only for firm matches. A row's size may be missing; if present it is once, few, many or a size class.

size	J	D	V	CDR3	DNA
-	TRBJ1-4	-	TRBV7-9	CASNPVGTANEKLFF	TGTGCCAGCAACCCGGTGGGCACAGCTAATGAAAAACTGTTTTTT
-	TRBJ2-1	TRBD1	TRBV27	CASSLEGGTGGKNEQFF	TGTGCCAGCAGTTTGGAGGGGGGGACAGGGGGCAAAAATGAGCAGTTCTTC
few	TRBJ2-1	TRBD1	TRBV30	CAWTKGAMDEQFF	TGTGCCTGGACCAAGGGGGCCATGGATGAGCAGTTCTTC
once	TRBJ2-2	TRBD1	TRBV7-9	CASSLGQGATGELFF	TGTGCCAGCAGCTTGGGACAGGGGGCCACCGGGGAGCTGTTTTTT
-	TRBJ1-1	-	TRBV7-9	CASSLNAAEAFF	TGTGCCAGCAGCCTGAATGCGGCTGAAGCTTTCTTT
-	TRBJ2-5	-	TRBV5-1	CASSLGRVETQYF	TGCGCCAGCAGCTTGGGGAGGGTAGAGACCCAGTACTTC
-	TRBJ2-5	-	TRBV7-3	CASSLMASQETQYF	TGTGCCAGCAGCCTGATGGCGAGCCAAGAGACCCAGTACTTC
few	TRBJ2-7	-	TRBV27	CASSLKGVEYF	TGTGCCAGCAGTTTAAAGGGGGTCGAGTACTTC
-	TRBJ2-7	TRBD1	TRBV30	CAWGAGGPSWQYF	TGTGCCTGGGGGGCAGGGGGCCCTTCTTGGCAGTACTTC
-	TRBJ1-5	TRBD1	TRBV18	CASSSTGQKNQPQHF	TGTGCCAGCTCCTCGACAGGGCAAAAGAATCAGCCCCAGCATTTT
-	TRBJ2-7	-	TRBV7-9	CASSPGPSEQYF	TGTGCCAGCAGCCCGGGGCCCTCCGAGCAGTACTTC
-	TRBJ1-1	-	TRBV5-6	CASSPTLNTEAFF	TGTGCCAGCAGCCCGACCCTGAACACTGAAGCTTTCTTT
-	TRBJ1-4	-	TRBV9	CASSVERGINEKLFF	TGTGCCAGCAGCGTAGAGAGAGGGATTAATGAAAAACTGTTTTTT
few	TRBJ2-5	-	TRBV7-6	CASSFELGTQYF	TGTGCCAGCAGCTTCGAGCTAGGGACCCAGTACTTC
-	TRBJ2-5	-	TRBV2	CASNYQGNGETQYF	TGTGCCAGCAACTACCAGGGGAACGGAGAGACCCAGTACTTC
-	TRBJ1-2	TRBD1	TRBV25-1	CASSDPGQGDGYTF	TGTGCCAGCAGTGATCCGGGACAGGGAGATGGCTACACCTTC
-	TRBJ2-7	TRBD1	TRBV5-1	CASSLGGQSGNEQYF	TGCGCCAGCAGCTTGGGGGGACAGAGTGGGAACGAGCAGTACTTC
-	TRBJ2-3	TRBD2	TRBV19	CASSVTSGYTDTQYF	TGTGCCAGTAGTGTGACTAGCGGATACACAGATACGCAGTATTTT
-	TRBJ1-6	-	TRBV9	CASSVGGGGNSPLHF	TGTGCCAGCAGCGTGGGCGGGGGGGGAAATTCACCCCTCCACTTT
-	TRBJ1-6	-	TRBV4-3	CASSQALKDSPLHF	TGCGCCAGCAGCCAAGCCCTCAAGGATTCACCCCTCCACTTT
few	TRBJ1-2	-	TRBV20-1	CSAIQGGYTF	TGCAGTGCTATCCAGGGAGGCTACACCTTC
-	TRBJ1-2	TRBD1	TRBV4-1	CASSQGTGGLNYGYTF	TGCGCCAGCAGCCAAGGGACAGGGGGACTCAACTATGGCTACACCTTC
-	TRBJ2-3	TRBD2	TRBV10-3	CATVGFSGVTDTQYF	TGTGCCACCGTGGGGTTTAGCGGGGTCACAGATACGCAGTATTTT
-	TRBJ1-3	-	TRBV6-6	CASSYGGSGGNTIYF	TGTGCCAGCAGTTACGGGGGTTCGGGAGGAAACACCATATATTTT
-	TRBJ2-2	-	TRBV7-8	CASSLGHPTGNTGELFF	TGTGCCAGCAGCTTAGGTCATCCGACAGGGAACACCGGGGAGCTGTTTTTT
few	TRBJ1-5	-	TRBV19	CASSPDTGHQPQHF	TGTGCCAGTAGTCCCGACACGGGCCATCAGCCCCAGCATTTT
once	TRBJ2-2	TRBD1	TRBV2	CASSELTGGTGELFF	TGTGCCAGCAGTGAACTGACAGGGGGCACCGGGGAGCTGTTTTTT
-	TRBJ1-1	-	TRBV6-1	CASSESGKTEAFF	TGTGCCAGCAGTGAATCCGGGAAGACTGAAGCTTTCTTT
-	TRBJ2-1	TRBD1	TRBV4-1	CASSQAASPGGEQFF	TGCGCCAGCAGCCAAGCCGCTAGCCCAGGGGGTGAGCAGTTCTTC
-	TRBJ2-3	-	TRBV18	CASSPRQGGSGDTQYF	TGTGCCAGCTCACCGAGGCAGGGCGGTAGTGGAGATACGCAGTATTTT
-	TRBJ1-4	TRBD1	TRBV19	CASSTGQGPATNEKLFF	TGTGCCAGTAGTACGGGACAGGGGCCTGCAACTAATGAAAAACTGTTTTTT
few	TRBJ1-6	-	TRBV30	CAWIAQTNSPLHF	TGTGCCTGGATAGCACAGACGAATTCACCCCTCCACTTT
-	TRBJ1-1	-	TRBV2	CASSRGATRAEAFF	TGTGCCAGCAGCAGGGGCGCTACTCGGGCTGAAGCTTTCTTT
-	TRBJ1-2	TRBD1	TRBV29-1	CSVQQGSWGGYTF	TGCAGCGTTCAACAGGGGAGTTGGGGAGGCTACACCTTC
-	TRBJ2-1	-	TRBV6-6	CASSLSGYNEQFF	TGTGCCAGCAGTTTATCGGGGTACAATGAGCAGTTCTTC
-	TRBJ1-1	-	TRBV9	CASSVGGGSTEAFF	TGTGCCAGCAGCGTAGGGGGTGGTAGCACTGAAGCTTTCTTT
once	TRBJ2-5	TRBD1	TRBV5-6	CASSPPGQGGTQYF	TGTGCCAGCAGCCCTCCGGGACAGGGCGGGACCCAGTACTTC
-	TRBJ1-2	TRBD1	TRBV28	CASSPTGAYGYTF	TGTGCCAGCAGTCCTACAGGGGCCTATGGCTACACCTTC
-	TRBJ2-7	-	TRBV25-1	CASSELSLGSSSYEQYF	TGTGCCAGCAGTGAATTATCTCTGGGCTCCTCCTCCTACGAGCAGTACTTC
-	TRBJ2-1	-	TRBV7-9	CASSLATRTYNEQFF	TGTGCCAGCAGCTTAGCGACCAGAACCTACAATGAGCAGTTCTTC
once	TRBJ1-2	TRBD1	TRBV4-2	CASGREQGDGYTF	TGTGCCAGCGGGAGGGAACAGGGGGATGGCTACACCTTC
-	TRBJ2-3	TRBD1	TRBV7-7	CASSLGDRAWDTQYF	TGTGCCAGCAGCTTAGGGGACAGGGCATGGGATACGCAGTATTTT
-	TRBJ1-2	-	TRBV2	CASSPQGNGYTF	TGTGCCAGCAGCCCACAGGGAAATGGCTACACCTTC
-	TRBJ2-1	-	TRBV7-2	CASSPSGGFNEQFF	TGTGCCAGCAGCCCCTCTGGTGGGTTCAATGAGCAGTTCTTC
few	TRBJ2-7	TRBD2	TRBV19	CASSEGLATDYEQYF	TGTGCCAGTAGTGAGGGACTAGCTACAGACTACGAGCAGTACTTC
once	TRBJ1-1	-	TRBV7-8	CASSLATEAFF	TGTGCCAGCAGCTTAGCCACTGAAGCTTTCTTT
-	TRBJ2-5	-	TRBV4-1	CASSQEGYGSRTQYF	TGCGCCAGCAGCCAAGAAGGGTATGGATCCAGGACCCAGTACTTC
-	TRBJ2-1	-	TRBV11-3	CASSLTGRNLYNEQFF	TGTGCCAGCAGCTTAACAGGGAGGAACCTCTACAATGAGCAGTTCTTC
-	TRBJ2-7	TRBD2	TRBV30	CAWSWGGEQYF	TGTGCCTGGAGTTGGGGGGGCGAGCAGTACTTC
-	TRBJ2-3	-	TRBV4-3	CASSHLHAPSTDTQYF	TGCGCCAGCAGCCATCTACACGCCCCTAGCACAGATACGCAGTATTTT
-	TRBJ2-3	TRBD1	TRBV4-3	CASSQVGQGVTDTQYF	TGCGCCAGCAGCCAAGTGGGACAGGGGGTCACAGATACGCAGTATTTT
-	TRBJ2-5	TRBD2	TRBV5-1	CASSLGLAGGPVETQYF	TGCGCCAGCAGCTTGGGACTAGCGGGGGGGCCAGTGGAGACCCAGTACTTC
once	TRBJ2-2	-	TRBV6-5	CASSFDRRNTGELFF	TGTGCCAGCAGTTTTGACAGGCGAAACACCGGGGAGCTGTTTTTT
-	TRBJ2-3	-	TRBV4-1	CASSQDLRSADTQYF	TGCGCCAGCAGCCAAGATCTCCGGTCAGCAGATACGCAGTATTTT
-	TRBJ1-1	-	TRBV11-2	CASSLLTGTNTEAFF	TGTGCCAGCAGCTTACTTACAGGGACAAACACTGAAGCTTTCTTT